The 27 T cell receptor beta chains below all came from one sample that was sequenced in a study of T cell repertoires in cytomegalovirus infection (dated 2019 in TCRdb). Instrument on record: Illumina HiSeq 1500. Clones were called with MiXCR by TCRdb after fastp trimmed the public reads at Q25, and only in-frame beta chains were retained. When rows share a CDR3 protein, they turn into one entry using the most common DNA and genes. The sample table holds 200,000 to 300,000 distinct CDR3 sequences, of which around 12% were seen once. The top ten hold around 1.6% of the sample. The sequenced material came from PBMCs. These receptors all stem from a human donor in good health (CMV status not recorded). Some clones in this sample may be carry-over from other donors' samples.

The chain recombines TRBV18 with TRBJ2-1; D possibly corresponds to TRBD1 (5 bases). The germline V gene encodes CDR1 KGHSH and CDR2 LQKENI. This CDR3 region has 13 residues. The V gene lost 6 bases and the J gene lost 5 bases, with 11 bases spanning the gap. Here the CDR3 reads CASSGQTHNEQFF. CDR3 DNA: TGTGCCAGCTCGGGGCAGACTCACAATGAGCAGTTCTTC.

The chain recombines TRBV2 with TRBJ2-3; TRBD2 agrees at 14 bases. With 6 bases clipped from V and 4 bases from J, the junction kept 0 bases outside the gene matches. CDR1 and CDR2 (germline): SNHLY, FYNNEI. The CDR3 is 14 amino acids. The CDR3 sequence: CASRGLAGADTQYF. The CDR3 DNA reads as TGTGCCAGCAGGGGACTAGCGGGAGCAGATACGCAGTATTTT.

Many counts were recorded for this clonotype. V usage is TRBV5-6 and J usage is TRBJ1-6, with D perhaps matching TRBD1 (6 bases). With 4 bases removed from V and 8 bases from J, the gap between germline ends came to 13 bases. Germline-derived CDR1 and CDR2 are SGHDT and YYEEEE. The CDR3 runs to 14 residues. CDR3 DNA sequence: TGTGCCAGCAGCCCAGACAGGAGAGATTCACCCCTCCACTTT. This translates into CASSPDRRDSPLHF.

The chain has TRBV28 and TRBJ2-7; D not certain. CDR1 and CDR2 from the germline V gene are MDHEN and SYDVKM. The CDR3 totals 15 residues. V gave up 5 bases and J gave up 0 bases, with 14 bases separating them. CDR3 protein: CASSAPTVNSYEQYF. CDR3 nucleotides: TGTGCCAGCAGTGCCCCTACAGTTAACTCCTACGAGCAGTACTTC.

This clonotype showed up just a few times. The chain is built from TRBV6-5 and TRBJ2-3; either TRBD1 or TRBD2 may fit D (5 bases each). This CDR3 has 16 amino acids. CDR1 and CDR2 from the germline V gene are MNHEY and SVGAGI. V was cut by 6 bases and J by 0 bases, with 16 bases left in between. The CDR3 DNA is TGTGCCAGCAGCCGCTTCCGGGGCTCTAGCACAGATACGCAGTATTTT. Translating gives CASSRFRGSSTDTQYF.

This clonotype was detected many times. The chain has TRBV7-9 and TRBJ2-2; 9 bases are a match to TRBD1. V lost 5 bases and J lost 6; bases outside the gene matches: 4. This CDR3 is 14 amino acids long. CDR1 SEHNR and CDR2 FQNEAQ come from the germline V gene (reference sequence). The CDR3 protein is CASSLRTGAGELFF. The CDR3 DNA is TGTGCCAGCAGCCTCCGGACAGGGGCCGGGGAGCTGTTTTTT. Combining the CDR3 with reference TRBV7-9 and TRBJ2-2 gives the whole variable domain DTGVSQNPRHKITKRGQNVTFRCDPISEHNRLYWYRQTLGQGPEFLTYFQNEAQLEKSRLLSDRFSAERPKGSFSTLEIQRTEQGDSAMYLCASSLRTGAGELFFGEGSRLTVL.

The chain couples TRBV28 to TRBJ2-5; 7 bases line up with TRBD1. Germline values: CDR1 MDHEN, CDR2 SYDVKM. The CDR3 is 15 residues long. V shed 7 bases and J 2 bases; nucleotides not matched to a gene: 10. CDR3 coding DNA: TGTGCCAGCATCAGGGAAAGGGGGCGGCAAGAGACCCAGTACTTC. Protein: CASIRERGRQETQYF.

This clonotype was observed at least ten times. The chain links TRBV6-2 or TRBV6-3 to TRBJ1-1; D is perhaps TRBD1 (6 bases). In germline, CDR1 is MNHEY, CDR2 SVGEGT. The CDR3 covers 14 residues. Trimming shortened V by 4 bases and J by 0 bases, and 9 bases separated the two germline ends. In DNA, the CDR3 is TGTGCCAGCAGTTCAGGGGCCCTGAACACTGAAGCTTTCTTT. Translation gives CASSSGALNTEAFF.

The gene calls are TRBV11-2 and TRBJ1-2, with no clear D. Trimming left V 1 base short and J 0 bases short, with 18 bases between. Germline CDR1 is SGHAT and CDR2 is FQNNGV. The CDR3 runs to 18 residues. CDR3 in DNA: TGTGCCAGCAGCTTAGGAGCGGCCGGAAGTATTGCTAACTATGGCTACACCTTC. Translated, it gives CASSLGAAGSIANYGYTF.

The chain employs TRBV2 and TRBJ1-2, with 8 bases identical to TRBD1. Germline V gives CDR1 SNHLY, CDR2 FYNNEI. CDR3 length equals 12 residues. V dropped 8 bases and J dropped 4; count of bases not matched to a gene: 3. The CDR3 DNA reads as TGTGCCAGCGGACAGGGATCCTATGGCTACACCTTC. Translated: CASGQGSYGYTF.

This clonotype came up a few times. The chain has TRBV5-6 and TRBJ2-1; 7 bases align to TRBD1. The CDR3 has 15 residues. Germline CDR1 SGHDT, CDR2 YYEEEE. V dropped 4 bases and J dropped 6; count of bases not matched to a gene: 10. The CDR3 loop reads CASSLGQAGGNEQFF. CDR3 in DNA: TGTGCCAGCAGCCTCGGACAGGCGGGTGGCAATGAGCAGTTCTTC.

There are many counts of this clonotype. The rearrangement uses TRBV7-2 and TRBJ2-3, with D possibly TRBD2 on 5 matching bases. With 5 bases removed from V and 2 bases from J, the gap between germline ends came to 11 bases. Germline CDR1 reads SGHTA; CDR2 reads FQGNSA. The CDR3 is 14 amino acids. The CDR3 reads CASSRTLTTDTQYF. CDR3 bases: TGTGCCAGCAGCCGGACTCTTACCACAGATACGCAGTATTTT.

The chain employs TRBV29-1 and TRBJ2-7; 7 positions agree with TRBD2. The trim removed 4 bases at V and 2 bases at J, leaving 8 bases unmatched. Germline CDR1 reads SQVTM; CDR2 reads ANQGSEA. The length of the CDR3 is 14 residues. CDR3 in amino acids: CSVARGAGAYEQYF. The CDR3 DNA sequence: TGCAGCGTTGCTCGCGGCGCGGGAGCCTACGAGCAGTACTTC.

This clonotype was observed at least ten times. V usage is TRBV7-9 and J usage is TRBJ2-7; no clear D gene. Trimming removed 5 bases from V and 2 bases from J, with 10 bases in between. CDR3 length equals 13 residues. Germline values: CDR1 SEHNR, CDR2 FQNEAQ (reference sequence). The CDR3 DNA reads as TGTGCCAGCAGCACACCCTATGCCTACGAGCAGTACTTC. Residues: CASSTPYAYEQYF.

In this sample, this clonotype turned up many times. The chain recombines TRBV7-2 with TRBJ2-7, with 9 bases that match TRBD1. The length of the CDR3 is 14 residues. Germline V gene data show CDR1 as SGHTA and CDR2 as FQGNSA. With 3 bases clipped from V and 6 bases from J, the junction kept 6 bases outside the gene matches. CDR3 coding DNA: TGTGCCAGCAGCTTGGACAGGGGCCCACGCGAGCAGTACTTC. It encodes CASSLDRGPREQYF.

This clonotype has a handful of counts. V gene TRBV5-1 combines with J gene TRBJ2-1; 7 bases map to TRBD1. Germline V lookup: CDR1 SGHRS, CDR2 YFSETQ. This CDR3 is built from 16 residues. The ends lost 4 bases at V and 0 bases at J; junction bases unmatched: 7. CDR3 sequence reads: CASSINTGASYNEQFF. CDR3 DNA sequence: TGCGCCAGCAGCATTAATACAGGGGCCTCCTACAATGAGCAGTTCTTC.

This clonotype appeared many times. The gene calls are TRBV19 and TRBJ2-7; 13 nucleotides line up with TRBD2. The V segment lost 1 base and the J segment 3 bases; nucleotides outside the gene matches: 3. The CDR3 runs to 16 residues. Germline-derived CDR1 and CDR2 are LNHDA and SQIVND (reference sequence). The CDR3 bases are TGTGCCAGTAGTATAGGGGGACTAGCGGGGCTCTACGAGCAGTACTTC. This translates into CASSIGGLAGLYEQYF.

This clonotype was counted between two and nine times. This chain connects TRBV5-1 to TRBJ2-2; D is undetermined. The CDR3 sequence is 12 residues long. Germline assignment: CDR1 SGHRS and CDR2 YFSETQ. Trimming cost V 1 base and J 6 bases, with 4 bases left between them. The CDR3 loop is CASSLSPGELFF. CDR3 sequence (DNA): TGCGCCAGCAGCTTGTCACCCGGGGAGCTGTTTTTT.

This clonotype came up many times. The chain employs TRBV7-2 and TRBJ2-1, with 7 bases that match TRBD2. The CDR3 runs 13 residues. Germline V gene lookup returns CDR1 SGHTA and CDR2 FQGNSA. The ends lost 11 bases at V and 6 bases at J; junction bases unmatched: 10. CDR3 region: CACTREWGNEQFF. The CDR3 bases are TGTGCCTGCACGCGGGAGTGGGGCAATGAGCAGTTCTTC.

This clonotype has a count of ten or more. V gene TRBV5-5 combines with J gene TRBJ2-6; D gene ambiguous. The V end was cut by 5 bases, the J end by 3 bases, with 6 bases between. CDR1 SGHKS and CDR2 YYEKEE come from the germline V gene (reference sequence). CDR3 size: 13 residues. The CDR3 is CASSSGGANVLTF. The CDR3 DNA reads as TGTGCCAGCAGTTCCGGTGGGGCCAACGTCCTGACTTTC.

At least ten counts were recorded for this clonotype. The rearrangement uses TRBV4-2 and TRBJ1-4, with 7 nucleotides matching TRBD1. Per the germline V gene, CDR1 is LGHNA and CDR2 is YNFKEQ. The CDR3 sequence is 15 residues long. J gave up 5 bases and V 3 bases, and 6 bases lay outside the gene matches. The CDR3 region is CASSQPGTENEKLFF. DNA of the CDR3: TGTGCCAGCAGCCAGCCCGGGACAGAAAATGAAAAACTGTTTTTT.

The rearrangement links TRBV13 to TRBJ1-1; D is uncertain. The CDR3 is made up of 12 amino acids. The germline V and J ends were trimmed by 8 bases and 3 bases, with 10 bases remaining between them. Germline loops: CDR1 PRHDT, CDR2 FYEKMQ (reference sequence). Written as DNA, the CDR3 is TGTGCCAGCCACAGAGCTCACACTGAAGCTTTCTTT. Protein: CASHRAHTEAFF.

As to this clonotype: One junction end disagrees with the germline gene, perhaps due to a read error. The chain joins TRBV5-5 to TRBJ2-3; D may match TRBD1 or TRBD2 (6 bases each). CDR3 length equals 17 residues. The germline V gene has CDR1 SGHKS and CDR2 YYEKEE (reference sequence). DNA of the CDR3: TGTGTCAGCAGCTGGGGGATAAGGGGGGAACCCACAGATACGCAGTATTTT. As protein: CVSSWGIRGEPTDTQYF. The whole variable domain, remainder taken from reference TRBV5-5 and TRBJ2-3, is DAGVTQSPTHLIKTRGQQVTLRCSPISGHKSVSWYQQVLGQGPQFIFQYYEKEERGRGNFPDRFSARQFPNYSSELNVNALLLGDSALYLCVSSWGIRGEPTDTQYFGPGTRLTVL.

The chain's CDR3 is CATRDRGASNYGYTF. DNA of the CDR3: TGTGCCACCCGGGACAGGGGTGCTTCAAACTATGGCTACACCTTC. The chain combines TRBV28 with TRBJ1-2; 10 bases map to TRBD1. Germline loops: CDR1 MDHEN, CDR2 SYDVKM. The CDR3 is 15 residues long. V lost 10 bases and J lost 2; bases outside the gene matches: 10.

The chain has TRBV29-1 and TRBJ1-2; tentatively, D is TRBD1 (6 bases). Germline loops: CDR1 SQVTM, CDR2 ANQGSEA. The CDR3 runs to 14 residues. The V gene lost 4 bases and the J gene lost 6 bases, with 18 bases spanning the gap. The CDR3 coding sequence is TGCAGCGTTGCGAGGCAGGGGTCGGGGGATGGCTACACCTTC. This sequence encodes CSVARQGSGDGYTF.

This clonotype occurred many times. CDR3 protein: CASSPGTVKRYEQYF. In DNA form, the CDR3 reads TGTGCCAGCAGTCCTGGGACAGTAAAAAGGTACGAGCAGTACTTC. The V and J genes are TRBV12-3 or TRBV12-4 and TRBJ2-7; 7 positions agree with TRBD1. Trimming removed 5 bases from V and 4 bases from J; junction bases left unmatched: 11. The CDR3 has 15 amino acids.

The sample holds many counts of this clonotype. J is TRBJ1-1 and V is TRBV28; D is unresolved. Trimming shortened V by 2 bases and J by 5 bases, and 9 bases separated the two germline ends. This CDR3 contains 13 residues. Germline CDR1 is MDHEN and CDR2 is SYDVKM. The CDR3 here is CASSLEYGTEAFF. CDR3 nucleotides: TGTGCCAGCAGTTTAGAGTACGGGACTGAAGCTTTCTTT.